The rows below give T cell receptor beta chains drawn from one sample of a study of shared clonotypes between healthy human individuals. Libraries were prepared by immunoSEQ multiplex PCR; TCRdb keeps only in-frame clonotypes and omits some of them. Among roughly 2.5 million clones listed, 90% to 95% were seen once. The sample consisted of naive CD4+ T cells sorted from blood. The receptors derive from a man younger than 30 in good health. Each CDR3 is given with its conserved first and last residue. The D gene is left open where the match is weak. Not all rows give a size; the values are once, few, many and, for expanded clones, a class.

d_call	v_call	j_call	clone_size	cdr3_aa	cdr3_nt
TRBD1	TRBV6-4	TRBJ1-6	few	CASRPTGGYNSPLHF	TGTGCCAGCAGGCCTACAGGGGGTTATAATTCACCCCTCCACTTT
NA	TRBV6-5	TRBJ2-6	NA	CASSRMSSGANVLTF	TGTGCCAGCAGTAGAATGAGCTCTGGGGCCAACGTCCTGACTTTC
NA	TRBV9	TRBJ2-2	NA	CASSVTGGGNSGELFF	TGTGCCAGCAGCGTTACGGGCGGGGGCAACTCCGGGGAGCTGTTTTTT
TRBD1	TRBV9	TRBJ2-5	NA	CASSVLGQTQETQYF	TGTGCCAGCAGCGTATTGGGACAGACCCAAGAGACCCAGTACTTC
NA	TRBV11-1	TRBJ1-6	NA	CASSPRLTGGASPLHF	TGTGCCAGCAGCCCTCGCCTGACCGGCGGGGCTTCACCCCTCCACTTT
NA	TRBV2	TRBJ2-7	NA	CATTTGTDTYEQYF	TGTGCCACCACTACCGGGACGGATACCTACGAGCAGTACTTC
NA	TRBV30	TRBJ2-5	NA	CAWGGGNQETQYF	TGTGCCTGGGGAGGCGGCAACCAAGAGACCCAGTACTTC
NA	TRBV5-4	TRBJ2-2	NA	CASSLAGTRNTGELFF	TGTGCCAGCAGCTTAGCCGGGACAAGGAACACCGGGGAGCTGTTTTTT
NA	TRBV5-1	TRBJ1-1	NA	CASSLVSPNTEAFF	TGCGCCAGCAGCTTGGTTTCCCCGAACACTGAAGCTTTCTTT
TRBD1	TRBV4-1	TRBJ1-3	NA	CASSLTRTGGSGNTIYF	TGCGCCAGCAGCCTGACCCGAACAGGGGGCTCTGGAAACACCATATATTTT
TRBD2	TRBV30	TRBJ2-7	NA	CAWSVGAGAQYF	TGTGCCTGGAGTGTGGGAGCGGGGGCCCAGTACTTC
NA	TRBV6-1	TRBJ2-3	NA	CASSERPTDTQYF	TGTGCCAGCAGTGAGAGGCCAACAGATACGCAGTATTTT
NA	TRBV5-1	TRBJ2-5	NA	CASSLIYQETQYF	TGCGCCAGCAGCCTCATTTACCAAGAGACCCAGTACTTC
TRBD1	TRBV5-1	TRBJ1-6	NA	CASSLLQGAGSPLHF	TGCGCCAGCAGTCTATTACAGGGGGCTGGGTCACCCCTCCACTTT
TRBD1	TRBV5-5	TRBJ2-7	NA	CASSLQDRGRYEQYF	TGTGCCAGCAGCTTACAGGACAGGGGGCGGTACGAGCAGTACTTC
TRBD1	TRBV5-5	TRBJ1-1	NA	CASSLQGAGTEAFF	TGTGCCAGCAGTCTACAGGGGGCCGGCACTGAAGCTTTCTTT
TRBD2	TRBV7-9	TRBJ2-7	NA	CASSFSGSYEQYF	TGTGCCAGCAGCTTCAGCGGGAGCTACGAGCAGTACTTC
NA	TRBV11-2	TRBJ1-5	once	CASSEAPDSVLYQPQHF	TGTGCCAGCAGCGAAGCGCCGGACAGCGTTCTGTATCAGCCCCAGCATTTT
NA	TRBV5-1	TRBJ2-3	NA	CASSPVGEVDTQYF	TGCGCCAGCAGCCCCGTAGGGGAGGTTGATACGCAGTATTTT
NA	TRBV5-1	TRBJ1-3	once	CASSLMGGADAGNTIYF	TGCGCCAGCAGCTTGATGGGGGGCGCAGACGCTGGAAACACCATATATTTT
NA	TRBV30	TRBJ2-1	NA	CAWRTTPLGQQFF	TGTGCCTGGCGCACGACTCCTCTAGGACAGCAGTTCTTC
TRBD1	TRBV5-4	TRBJ1-1	NA	CASSARTGVLNTEAFF	TGTGCCAGCAGCGCCCGGACAGGGGTGCTGAACACTGAAGCTTTCTTT
NA	TRBV2	TRBJ1-6	NA	CASSTQGSYNSPLHF	TGTGCCAGCAGTACTCAGGGGTCCTATAATTCACCCCTCCACTTT
NA	TRBV2	TRBJ2-4	NA	CASSRDGGWAKNIQYF	TGTGCCAGCAGCCGGGACGGAGGTTGGGCCAAAAACATTCAGTACTTC
TRBD2	TRBV9	TRBJ2-1	NA	CASSVGGPGLGGNEQFF	TGTGCCAGCAGCGTAGGAGGTCCGGGACTAGGGGGCAATGAGCAGTTCTTC
NA	TRBV18	TRBJ2-2	NA	CASSPGTSVVGELFF	TGTGCCAGCTCCCCCGGGACGTCTGTGGTCGGGGAGCTGTTTTTT
NA	TRBV2	TRBJ1-2	NA	CASSLQNNYGYTF	TGTGCCAGCAGCTTACAGAATAACTATGGCTACACCTTC
TRBD1	TRBV5-1	TRBJ2-7	once	CASSPGQVPYEQYF	TGCGCCAGCAGCCCGGGACAGGTTCCCTACGAGCAGTACTTC
TRBD1	TRBV27	TRBJ2-5	NA	CASSPWDRGRETQYF	TGTGCCAGCAGTCCGTGGGACAGGGGGAGAGAGACCCAGTACTTC
TRBD1	TRBV7-6	TRBJ2-2	NA	CASSPNSGTARGLFF	TGTGCCAGCAGCCCAAATTCCGGGACAGCCAGGGGGCTGTTTTTT
TRBD1	TRBV30	TRBJ1-1	few	CAWGRQGFGAFF	TGTGCCTGGGGCAGACAGGGGTTCGGTGCTTTCTTT
NA	TRBV7-9	TRBJ2-3	NA	CASSSPPGGTSTDTQYF	TGTGCCAGCAGCTCCCCTCCTGGGGGGACTAGCACAGATACGCAGTATTTT
NA	TRBV28	TRBJ1-5	NA	CASRHRERYQPQHF	TGTGCCAGCAGGCACAGGGAACGCTATCAGCCCCAGCATTTT
NA	TRBV4-2	TRBJ2-3	NA	CASGGRGSTDTQYF	TGTGCCAGCGGAGGCAGGGGTAGCACAGATACGCAGTATTTT
NA	TRBV4-1	TRBJ2-7	NA	CASSQDLIREQYF	TGCGCCAGCAGCCAAGATTTGATCCGGGAGCAGTACTTC
NA	TRBV11-2	TRBJ2-6	NA	CASSYRTSGANVLTF	TGTGCCAGCAGCTACAGAACCTCTGGGGCCAACGTCCTGACTTTC
NA	TRBV7-9	TRBJ2-1	NA	CASSLSRAWASKYEQFF	TGTGCCAGCAGCTTATCACGAGCCTGGGCTAGCAAATATGAGCAGTTCTTC
TRBD2	TRBV2	TRBJ2-7	NA	CASSVGGRGSYEQCF	TGTGCCAGCAGTGTAGGCGGGAGAGGGTCCTACGAGCAGTGCTTC
NA	TRBV10-3	TRBJ2-1	NA	CAVKGSGLGEQFF	TGTGCCGTCAAAGGAAGCGGTTTAGGTGAGCAGTTCTTC
NA	TRBV10-3	TRBJ1-1	NA	CAVKTGDMNTEAFF	TGTGCCGTCAAGACAGGCGACATGAACACTGAAGCTTTCTTT
TRBD1	TRBV7-2	TRBJ2-3	NA	CASSLETGPSNTQYF	TGTGCCAGCAGCCTGGAGACAGGGCCCTCCAATACGCAGTATTTT
NA	TRBV6-5	TRBJ2-5	NA	CASSYLMEGTQYF	TGTGCCAGCAGTTACCTAATGGAGGGGACCCAGTACTTC
NA	TRBV27	TRBJ1-1	NA	CASSYSSRQGKVRTEAFF	TGTGCCAGCAGTTATTCCTCTCGGCAGGGAAAAGTACGGACTGAAGCTTTCTTT